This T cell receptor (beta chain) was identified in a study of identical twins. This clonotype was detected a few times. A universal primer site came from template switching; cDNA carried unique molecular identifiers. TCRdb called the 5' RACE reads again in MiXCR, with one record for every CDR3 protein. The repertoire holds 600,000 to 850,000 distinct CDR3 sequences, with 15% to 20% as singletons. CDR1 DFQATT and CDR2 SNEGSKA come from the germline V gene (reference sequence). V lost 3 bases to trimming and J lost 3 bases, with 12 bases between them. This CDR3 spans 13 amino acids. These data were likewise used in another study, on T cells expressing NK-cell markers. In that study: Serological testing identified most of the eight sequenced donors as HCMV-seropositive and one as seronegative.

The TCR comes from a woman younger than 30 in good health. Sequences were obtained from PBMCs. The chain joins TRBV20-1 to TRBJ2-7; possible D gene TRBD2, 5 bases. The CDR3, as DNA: TGCAGTGCTAGTAATGAGGGCAGCTACGAGCAGTACTTC. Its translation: CSASNEGSYEQYF.